This T cell receptor (beta chain) is from a study of blood T cell repertoires in COVID-19. Study-level information: Whether acute or convalescent, the COVID-19 samples came from the United States, Italy and Spain. The cDNA or gDNA used as material had been derived from T cells, B-cell-depleted T cells, or PBMCs.

The CDR3 has 15 residues. Germline CDR1 and CDR2: SEHNR and FQNEAQ (reference sequence). V was pared by 5 bases and J by 3 bases, with 13 bases between. Original analysis: The assay estimated nucleated cells by amplifying reference gene primers. Here immunoSEQ multiplex PCR was the method, and the copy in TCRdb shows in-frame clones only, minus some. That table is the source of V, J and clone size, and D and trimming were worked out from the DNA. The repertoire consists of more than 150,000 clones, with roughly 86% occurring once and the leading ten covering roughly 0.99%. The sequenced sample consisted of peripheral blood. The chain uses TRBV7-9 and TRBJ1-4; maybe TRBD1 (5 bases). The clonotype originates from a man between 18 and 35 years old with acute or convalescent COVID-19. As DNA, the CDR3 is TGTGCCAGCAGCATCTTGGAGGGGCCTAATGAAAAACTGTTTTTT. Its protein product is CASSILEGPNEKLFF.